This TCR beta chain was retrieved from a study of T-cell reconstitution after alpha-beta-depleted transplantation in children. Preparation of the TCRbeta library was carried out with unique molecular identifiers. TCRdb re-called the PCR reads with MiXCR, one entry per CDR3 protein. The sample includes around 800,000 distinct CDR3 sequences, 16% of them seen just once. V was trimmed by 5 bases and J by 4 bases, leaving 17 bases between them. The length of the CDR3 is 15 residues. Germline V gene sequence: CDR1 SGHTA, CDR2 FQGTGA. Findings of the study overall: Several hundred graft clones that had expanded were reportedly the source of alpha-beta T cells about two months after transplant.

In regard to this clonotype: What it binds is not known.

The sequence was collected from a male patient under 18 who had a stem cell transplant for acute lymphoblastic leukemia, so the T cells may come from the graft donor. Sample: PBMCs, mostly from graft donor cells, taken 360 days after TCRalphabeta/CD19-depleted stem cell transplant. The chain uses TRBV7-3 and TRBJ2-5; D may match TRBD1 or TRBD2 (6 bases each). The CDR3 region is CASSLKGGPGETQYF. As DNA, the CDR3 is TGTGCCAGCAGCCTAAAAGGGGGGCCGGGAGAGACCCAGTACTTC. The full variable domain, completed using reference TRBV7-3 and TRBJ2-5, is GAGVSQTPSNKVTEKGKYVELRCDPISGHTALYWYRQSLGQGPEFLIYFQGTGAADDSGLPNDRFFAVRPEGSVSTLKIQRTERGDSAVYLCASSLKGGPGETQYFGPGTRLLVL.